Listed here are 9 T cell receptor beta chains from one sample, sequenced in a study of T cell changes during pregnancy in multiple sclerosis. Generated by immunoSEQ multiplex PCR, the TCRdb table keeps only in-frame clones and is missing some. In the table there are under 45,000 clones, 92% of which are singletons. Sequences were derived from CD4+ T cells from peripheral blood mononuclear cells, sampled in the third trimester of pregnancy. Receptors were obtained from a female donor in good health, enrolled as a control in a pregnancy study.

This chain joins TRBV2 and TRBJ2-3, with 9 bases lining up with TRBD2. There are 15 residues in the CDR3. Looked up from germline, CDR1 is SNHLY and CDR2 is FYNNEI. V gave up 8 bases and J gave up 2 bases; unmatched junction bases: 8. CDR3 residues: CASRRAGGNTDTQYF. The DNA of the CDR3 is TGTGCCAGCCGAAGAGCGGGGGGAAACACAGATACGCAGTATTTT.

The chain carries TRBV7-9 and TRBJ1-5; maybe TRBD1 (6 bases). The CDR3 is made up of 16 amino acids. Trimming cost V 2 bases and J 6 bases, with 17 bases left between them. Germline V gene data show CDR1 as SEHNR and CDR2 as FQNEAQ (reference sequence). Written as DNA, the CDR3 is TGTGCCAGCAGCTTATACTTCAGGGGCTCAACTCAGCCCCAGCATTTT. Its translation: CASSLYFRGSTQPQHF.

About this clone: A junction end diverges from the germline sequence, so it may reflect a read error. Other DNA sequences in the sample encode the same CDR3. The chain joins TRBV7-3 to TRBJ1-1; tentatively, D is TRBD1 (6 bases). CDR3 size: 18 residues. Germline loops: CDR1 SGHTA, CDR2 FQGTGA. CDR3: CASSPRPPRGGMNTEAFF. The CDR3 bases are TGTGCTAGCAGCCCCCGGCCCCCCAGGGGAGGGATGAACACTGAAGCTTTCTTT.

The chain joins TRBV27 to TRBJ2-3, with TRBD1 as a possible D gene (5 bases). V was pared by 5 bases and J by 2 bases, with 14 bases between. This CDR3 has 15 residues. Germline lookup yields CDR1 MNHEY and CDR2 SMNVEV (reference sequence). CDR3 residues: CASSDKGRITDTQYF. Written as DNA, the CDR3 is TGTGCCAGCAGTGATAAGGGGCGCATCACAGATACGCAGTATTTT.

The V gene is TRBV9, the J gene TRBJ2-7; no clear D gene. The V gene's germline CDR1 is SGDLS and CDR2 YYNGEE. CDR3 length equals 15 residues. V was trimmed by 0 bases and J by 2 bases, leaving 12 bases between them. DNA of the CDR3: TGTGCCAGCAGCGTAGAACCAGGAAGCACCTACGAGCAGTACTTC. Encoded protein: CASSVEPGSTYEQYF.

To note about this clone: A read error may produce the germline difference seen at one junction end. The chain is built from TRBV5-1 and TRBJ2-5; 13 bases map to TRBD2. The CDR3 extends over 15 amino acids. Per germline, CDR1 SGHRS and CDR2 YFSETQ. This CDR3 reads CASSLDGTSGEIQYF. In DNA, the CDR3 is TGCGCCAGCAGCTTGGACGGGACTAGCGGGGAGATCCAGTACTTC.

The V call is TRBV28, the J call TRBJ1-1, with no clear D. The V end was cut by 2 bases, the J end by 7 bases, with 8 bases between. From germline, CDR1 is MDHEN and CDR2 SYDVKM. The CDR3 sequence is 12 residues long. CDR3 nucleotides: TGTGCCAGCAGTTTAAGAGGGCTTGAAGCTTTCTTT. As protein: CASSLRGLEAFF.

For this clone: Its ends do not fully match the called genes, so a read error is possible. CDR3 residues: CASSRAQAPGNTIYF. CDR3 coding DNA: TGTGCTAGCAGCCGCGCCCAGGCCCCCGGAAACACCATATATTTT. V and J are TRBV7-7 and TRBJ1-3; D unresolved. Germline V gene data show CDR1 as SSHAT and CDR2 as FNYEAQ (reference sequence). The CDR3 is made up of 15 amino acids.

The chain combines TRBV7-3 with TRBJ2-1, with 7 positions matching TRBD2. V trimming: 2 bases; J trimming: 0 bases; junction bases outside the gene matches: 1. The germline V gene has CDR1 SGHTA and CDR2 FQGTGA. This CDR3 has 15 residues. The DNA for the CDR3 is TGTGCCAGCAGCTTAGGGAGGGGCTCCTACAATGAGCAGTTCTTC. This codes for CASSLGRGSYNEQFF.